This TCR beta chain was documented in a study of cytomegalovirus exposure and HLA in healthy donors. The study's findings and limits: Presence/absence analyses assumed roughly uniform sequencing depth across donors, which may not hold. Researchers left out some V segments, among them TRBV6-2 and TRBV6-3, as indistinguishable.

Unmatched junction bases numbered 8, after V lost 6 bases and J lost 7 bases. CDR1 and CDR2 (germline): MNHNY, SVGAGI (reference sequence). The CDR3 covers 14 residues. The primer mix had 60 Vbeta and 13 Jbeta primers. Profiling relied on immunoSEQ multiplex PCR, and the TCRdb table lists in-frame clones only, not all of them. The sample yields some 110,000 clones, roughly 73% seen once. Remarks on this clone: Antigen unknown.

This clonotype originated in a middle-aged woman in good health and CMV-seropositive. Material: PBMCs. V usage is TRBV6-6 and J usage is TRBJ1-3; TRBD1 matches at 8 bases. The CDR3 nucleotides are TGTGCCAGCAGAAATTCCCAGGGGGCCAACACCATATATTTT. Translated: CASRNSQGANTIYF.